This T cell receptor (beta chain) was found in a study of regulatory T cells in long-lasting Graves disease. Investigators prepared the TCR beta libraries by applying iRepertoire HTBI primers and Arm-PCR of CDR3 regions. MiXCR, applied by TCRdb to the multiplex PCR reads, yields one record per CDR3 protein. The sample consists of 450,000 to 650,000 distinct CDR3 sequences, 15% to 20% of them appearing once. This clonotype was seen more than once but under ten times. Time point given: newly diagnosed GD, antithyroid drugs for less than 3 months. PBMCs were the source of the RNA used for TCR sequencing. In addition, the sample was reused for a study of T cells in Graves' hyperthyroidism and ophthalmopathy. That report notes: Uncontrolled infections, other autoimmune diseases, pregnancy or lactation led to exclusion of patients. The HTBI primer set was used in a first-round RT-PCR of the TCR CDR3.

The receptor's source is a middle-aged woman with Graves disease. This sample comprised peripheral blood mononuclear cells (PBMCs), obtained at new diagnosis, from a patient treated with antithyroid drugs.

CDR3 protein: CASSLEQEPGNTIYF. The CDR3 DNA reads as TGTGCCAGCAGCTTAGAGCAGGAGCCTGGAAACACCATATATTTT. The gene calls are TRBV7-9 and TRBJ1-3; no firm D call. In germline, CDR1 is SEHNR, CDR2 FQNEAQ (reference sequence). V lost 1 base and J 2 bases, leaving 9 bases between the germline ends. The CDR3 totals 15 residues.